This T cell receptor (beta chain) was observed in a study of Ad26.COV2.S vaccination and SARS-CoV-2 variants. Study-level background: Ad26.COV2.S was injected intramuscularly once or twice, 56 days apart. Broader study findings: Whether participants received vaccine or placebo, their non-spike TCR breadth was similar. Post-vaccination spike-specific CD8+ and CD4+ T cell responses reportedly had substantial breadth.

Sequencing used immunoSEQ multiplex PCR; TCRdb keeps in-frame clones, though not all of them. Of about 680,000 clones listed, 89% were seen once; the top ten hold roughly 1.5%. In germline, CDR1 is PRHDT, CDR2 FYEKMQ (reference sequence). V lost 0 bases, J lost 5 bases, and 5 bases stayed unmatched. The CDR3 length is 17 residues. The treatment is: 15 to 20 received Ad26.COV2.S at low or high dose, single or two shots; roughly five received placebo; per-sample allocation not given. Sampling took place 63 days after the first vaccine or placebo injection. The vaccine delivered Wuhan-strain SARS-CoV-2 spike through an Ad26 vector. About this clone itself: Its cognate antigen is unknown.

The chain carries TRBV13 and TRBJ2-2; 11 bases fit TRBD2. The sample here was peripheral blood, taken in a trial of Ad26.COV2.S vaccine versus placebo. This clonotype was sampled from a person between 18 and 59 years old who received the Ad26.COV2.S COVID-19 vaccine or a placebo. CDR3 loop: CASSLGLAGVGTGELFF. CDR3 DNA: TGTGCCAGCAGCTTAGGACTAGCGGGAGTGGGTACCGGGGAGCTGTTTTTT.